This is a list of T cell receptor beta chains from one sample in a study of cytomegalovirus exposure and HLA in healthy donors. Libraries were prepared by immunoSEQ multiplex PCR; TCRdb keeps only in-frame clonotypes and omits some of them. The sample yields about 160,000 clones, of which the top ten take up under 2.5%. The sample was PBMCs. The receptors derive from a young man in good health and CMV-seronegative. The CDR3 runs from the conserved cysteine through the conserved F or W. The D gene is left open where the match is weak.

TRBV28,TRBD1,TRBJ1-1,CASSPPGQGGTLEAFF,TGTGCCAGCAGTCCCCCGGGACAGGGAGGAACTCTGGAAGCTTTCTTT
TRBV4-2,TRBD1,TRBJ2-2,CASSQDRTGGTGELFF,TGTGCCAGCAGCCAAGACAGGACAGGGGGTACCGGGGAGCTGTTTTTT
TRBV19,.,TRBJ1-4,CASRFTSANEKLFF,TGTGCCAGTCGCTTCACATCAGCTAATGAAAAACTGTTTTTT
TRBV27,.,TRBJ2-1,CASSLLRGNEQFF,TGTGCCAGCAGCCTACTCCGGGGCAATGAGCAGTTCTTC
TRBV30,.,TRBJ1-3,CAWSYGGVSGNTIYF,TGTGCCTGGAGCTACGGAGGGGTCTCTGGAAACACCATATATTTT
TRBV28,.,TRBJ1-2,CASRNDSYGYTF,TGTGCCAGCAGGAACGACAGCTATGGCTACACCTTC
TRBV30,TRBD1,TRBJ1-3,CAWSVYGQVSSGNTIYF,TGTGCCTGGAGCGTCTATGGACAGGTTAGCTCTGGAAACACCATATATTTT
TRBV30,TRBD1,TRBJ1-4,CAWRTGVPNEKLFF,TGTGCCTGGCGGACAGGGGTACCTAATGAAAAACTGTTTTTT
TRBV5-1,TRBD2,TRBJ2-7,CASSLQGPSPGLAGGTYEQYF,TGCGCCAGCAGCCTACAGGGGCCAAGTCCGGGACTAGCGGGAGGGACCTACGAGCAGTACTTC
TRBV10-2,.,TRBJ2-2,CASRDSENTGELFF,TGCGCCAGCAGAGATAGCGAGAACACCGGGGAGCTGTTTTTT
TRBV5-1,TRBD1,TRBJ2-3,CASSLLIGQGTDTQYF,TGCGCCAGCAGCTTGTTAATCGGACAGGGCACAGATACGCAGTATTTT
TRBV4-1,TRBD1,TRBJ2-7,CASSQDPGGYEQYF,TGCGCCAGCAGCCAAGATCCAGGGGGCTACGAGCAGTACTTC
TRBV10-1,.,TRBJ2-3,CASSAAGAGARDTQYF,TGCGCCAGCAGTGCCGCAGGGGCGGGAGCCAGAGATACGCAGTATTTT
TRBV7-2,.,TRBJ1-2,CASSLERGGGYTF,TGTGCCAGCAGCTTAGAAAGAGGGGGTGGCTACACCTTC
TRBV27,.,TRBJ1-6,CASSFRDYSPLHF,TGTGCCAGCAGTTTCAGGGATTATTCACCCCTCCACTTT
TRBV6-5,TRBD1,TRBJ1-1,CASSRWDSQSDEAFF,TGTGCCAGCAGCCGCTGGGACAGTCAAAGCGATGAAGCTTTCTTT
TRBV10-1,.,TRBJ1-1,CASSVAVNTEAFF,TGCGCCAGCAGTGTTGCAGTGAACACTGAAGCTTTCTTT
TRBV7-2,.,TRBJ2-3,CASSRRQDGNTQYF,TGTGCCAGCAGCCGTAGACAGGACGGGAATACGCAGTATTTT
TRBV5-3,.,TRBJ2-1,CARSLEGSLSYNEQFF,TGTGCCAGAAGCTTGGAGGGGTCCCTCTCCTACAATGAGCAGTTCTTC
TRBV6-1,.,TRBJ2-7,CASSGQAGGEAEQYF,TGTGCCAGCTCCGGACAGGCTGGAGGGGAGGCCGAGCAGTACTTC
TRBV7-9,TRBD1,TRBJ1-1,CASSFGGTGGRTEAFF,TGTGCCAGCAGCTTCGGGGGGACAGGGGGCCGTACTGAAGCTTTCTTT
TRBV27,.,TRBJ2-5,CASSSRSGHQETQYF,TGTGCCAGCAGTTCACGTTCCGGACATCAAGAGACCCAGTACTTC
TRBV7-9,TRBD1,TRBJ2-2,CASSPSPGTGGVKTGELFF,TGTGCCAGCAGCCCGAGTCCCGGGACAGGGGGCGTAAAAACCGGGGAGCTGTTTTTT
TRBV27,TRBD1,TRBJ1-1,CASSFRQGTEAFF,TGTGCCAGCAGTTTCCGACAGGGGACTGAAGCTTTCTTT
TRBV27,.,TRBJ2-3,CASSLSSGLSSDTQYF,TGTGCCAGCAGTTTATCGTCAGGACTATCATCAGATACGCAGTATTTT
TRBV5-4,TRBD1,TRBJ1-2,CASSRRDLTGGGYTF,TGTGCCAGCAGCCGCCGCGACCTGACAGGGGGTGGCTACACCTTC
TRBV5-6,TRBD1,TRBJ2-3,CASSLVGGDRDTDTQYF,TGTGCCAGCAGCTTGGTGGGGGGGGACAGGGACACAGATACGCAGTATTTT
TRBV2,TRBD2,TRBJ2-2,CASTRLAGHTGELFF,TGTGCCAGCACAAGACTAGCGGGTCACACCGGGGAGCTGTTTTTT
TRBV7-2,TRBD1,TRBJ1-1,CASSLLWTGATEAFF,TGTGCCAGCAGCTTACTCTGGACAGGGGCCACTGAAGCTTTCTTT
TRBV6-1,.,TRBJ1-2,CASSEGGVHGYTF,TGTGCCAGCAGTGAGGGAGGGGTTCATGGCTACACCTTC
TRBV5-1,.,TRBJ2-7,CASSLGLTTYEQYF,TGCGCCAGCAGCTTGGGACTGACGACCTACGAGCAGTACTTC
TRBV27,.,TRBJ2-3,CASSLESTDTQYF,TGTGCCAGCAGTTTAGAGTCCACAGATACGCAGTATTTT
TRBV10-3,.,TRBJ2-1,CATLSYNEQFF,TGTGCCACCCTCTCCTACAATGAGCAGTTCTTC
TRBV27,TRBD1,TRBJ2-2,CASSRRQGNTGELFF,TGTGCCAGCAGTCGCCGACAGGGCAACACCGGGGAGCTGTTTTTT
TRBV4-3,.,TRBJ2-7,CASSQETSRYEQYF,TGCGCCAGCAGCCAGGAAACTAGCAGATACGAGCAGTACTTC
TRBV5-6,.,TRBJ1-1,CASSPWTVNTEAFF,TGTGCCAGCAGCCCGTGGACAGTGAACACTGAAGCTTTCTTT
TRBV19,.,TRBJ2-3,CASSWRGADTQYF,TGTGCCAGTAGTTGGAGGGGTGCAGATACGCAGTATTTT
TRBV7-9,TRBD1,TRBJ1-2,CASSLATGTHGYTF,TGTGCCAGCAGCTTAGCGACAGGGACCCATGGCTACACCTTC
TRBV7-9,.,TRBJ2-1,CASSLRVTEQFF,TGTGCCAGCAGCTTACGGGTTACTGAGCAGTTCTTC
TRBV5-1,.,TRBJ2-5,CASSLANRDQETQYF,TGCGCCAGCAGCTTGGCCAACAGAGACCAAGAGACCCAGTACTTC
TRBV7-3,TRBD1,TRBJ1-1,CASSLYGTGNTEAFF,TGTGCCAGCAGCTTATACGGGACAGGCAACACTGAAGCTTTCTTT
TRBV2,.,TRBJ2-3,CASYSSVRGADTQYF,TGTGCCAGCTACTCTAGCGTGCGCGGCGCAGATACGCAGTATTTT
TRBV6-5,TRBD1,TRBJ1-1,CASTTQGTVREAFF,TGTGCCAGCACCACACAAGGGACAGTTAGAGAAGCTTTCTTT
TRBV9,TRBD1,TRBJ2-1,CASSVGQGPSDEQFF,TGTGCCAGCAGCGTAGGACAGGGGCCCAGCGATGAGCAGTTCTTC
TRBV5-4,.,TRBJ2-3,CASSLSDPPQYF,TGTGCCAGCAGCTTGAGCGATCCGCCGCAGTATTTT
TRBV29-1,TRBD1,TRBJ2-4,CSARQGTAKNIQYF,TGCAGCGCCCGACAGGGGACGGCCAAAAACATTCAGTACTTC
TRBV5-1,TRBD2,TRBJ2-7,CASSIRLAGGGPHEQYF,TGCGCCAGCAGCATACGACTAGCGGGAGGAGGTCCGCACGAGCAGTACTTC
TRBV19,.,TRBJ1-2,CASSIGGNYGYTF,TGTGCCAGTAGTATAGGAGGGAACTATGGCTACACCTTC
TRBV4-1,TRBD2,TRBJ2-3,CASSKEGATSGGISRDTQYF,TGCGCCAGCAGCAAAGAAGGGGCCACTAGCGGGGGGATCTCTCGGGATACGCAGTATTTT
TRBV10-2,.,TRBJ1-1,CASSVSMNTEAFF,TGCGCCAGCAGTGTTAGCATGAACACTGAAGCTTTCTTT
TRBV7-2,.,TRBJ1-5,CASSLVEGVGQPQHF,TGTGCCAGCAGCTTAGTAGAAGGGGTGGGGCAGCCCCAGCATTTT
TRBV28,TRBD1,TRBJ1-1,CASSFNDRGPEAFF,TGTGCCAGCAGTTTCAACGACAGGGGCCCTGAAGCTTTCTTT
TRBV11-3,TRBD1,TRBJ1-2,CASSQGQGLNYGYTF,TGTGCCAGCAGCCAAGGACAGGGTCTAAACTATGGCTACACCTTC
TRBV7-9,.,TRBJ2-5,CASSLTVTLGVETQYF,TGTGCCAGCAGCTTGACAGTTACCCTTGGGGTGGAGACCCAGTACTTC
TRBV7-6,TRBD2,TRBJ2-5,CASSLDAGGETQYF,TGTGCCAGCAGCTTAGATGCGGGAGGGGAGACCCAGTACTTC
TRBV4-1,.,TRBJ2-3,CASSQDRDTDTQYF,TGCGCCAGCAGCCAAGACAGGGACACAGATACGCAGTATTTT
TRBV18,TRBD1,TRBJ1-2,CASSFATGVDYGYTF,TGTGCCAGCTCATTTGCTACAGGGGTTGACTATGGCTACACCTTC